This T cell receptor beta chain was captured by sequencing in a study of blood T cells in healthy people across ages. It was with a sample-barcoded 5' primer and a J-beta primer mix that a second PCR of roughly 6 to 12 cycles was run. TCRdb ran MiXCR on the 5' RACE reads and lists one entry per CDR3 protein. There are hundreds of thousands of distinct CDR3 sequences in the sample; about 30% occur only once, and 15% to 19% lies in the top ten. This clonotype was seen repeatedly, ten times or more. CDR1 is LGHDT and CDR2 is YNNKEL in the germline V gene (reference sequence). V was shortened by 4 bases and J by 5 bases, with 12 bases between the two germline ends. The CDR3 length is 13 residues.

The V call is TRBV3-1, the J call TRBJ2-7, with D unresolved. The specimen was blood. This receptor was taken from an elderly woman in good health. The CDR3 nucleotides read TGTGCCAGCAGCCCTGTGGTCGAGGACGAGCAGTACTTC. Translating gives CASSPVVEDEQYF.